Sequencing of this T cell receptor (beta chain) was carried out in a study of cytomegalovirus exposure and HLA in healthy donors. Study findings and constraints: Sequencing depth roughly uniform across donors was assumed in presence/absence analyses. TCR beta chains numbering more than 150 were designated cytomegalovirus-associated. By a later analysis, the bulk of CMV-associated TCR beta chains appeared HLA-restricted.

Of note for this clone: Its antigen is not identified.

Primers for the PCR totalled 60 Vbeta and 13 Jbeta. Clones were sequenced by immunoSEQ multiplex PCR, and TCRdb holds only the in-frame ones, with some missing. This table holds approximately 150,000 clones, approximately 80% found once. The V and J ends lost 1 base and 4 bases respectively, with 13 bases between them. The CDR3 is 15 amino acids. Per germline, CDR1 MGHRA and CDR2 YSYEKL. The sample consisted of PBMCs. The sequence was obtained from a man between 18 and 35 years old in good health and CMV-seronegative. V and J are TRBV4-1 and TRBJ1-2, with D possibly being TRBD1 (5 bases). CDR3 protein: CASSQGPQGIYGYTF. CDR3 in DNA: TGCGCCAGCAGCCAAGGTCCGCAGGGAATCTATGGCTACACCTTC.